This record covers a single TCR beta chain. The antigen this receptor binds is unknown. No qualities accompany the bases; no much larger clone lies one base away. Per the germline V gene (reference sequence), SEHNR is the CDR1 and FQNEAQ is the CDR2. The CDR3 runs 13 residues from the cysteine to the phenylalanine. Only the CDR3 DNA is retained, 39 bases long and in frame from the first base. V is shortened by 2 bases, J by 5 bases, and the region joining them spans 7 bases. Donors were healthy HIV-negative adults with no recently reported acute infections or vaccinations. Only Caucasian adults living in Nashville, Tennessee, USA were represented among the donors. CD4+ T cells were enriched by magnetic negative selection, after which naive cells were positively selected on CD45RA and the negative fraction was taken as the memory subset. Blood was collected by leukapheresis, and PBMCs were isolated by Ficoll-Histopaque density gradient centrifugation and then cryopreserved in liquid nitrogen vapor phase. Purity and quantity of every magnetically sorted T cell population were checked by analytical flow cytometry. Genomic DNA was isolated from each sorted fraction and quantified by UV absorbance on a Nanodrop 2000c.

The sample comes from a study of shared clonotypes between healthy human individuals (dated by TCRdb to about 2020). Study-wide context: A few men and a couple of women, aged 18 to 49 years, made up the cohort. For each donor, CD4 naive and CD4 memory were each given three plates, CD8 naive was given two plates, and CD8 memory was given one plate. To estimate repertoire size and how much clonotype sharing occurs between individuals, the study deeply sequenced the blood TCR repertoires of roughly 5 healthy adults. Libraries were prepared and TCR repertoires were sequenced by different laboratories using diverse techniques, in order to increase sequencing depth and limit assay-specific biases. Per donor, leukapheresis produced somewhere between about 0.94 and 8.9 billion PBMCs. Broader findings and caveats from the paper: Incomplete sequencing was indicated by rarefaction of sorted-subset datasets, despite the large sequencing depth. Compared with non-shared clonotypes, clonotypes shared by all four sorted-subset donors had higher generation probabilities. Because the study included a small number of donors, the genetic and exposure-history diversity represented was limited. Estimated clonotype richness was generally larger for naive than for memory subsets. Pairwise subsampling led to the expectation that sequencing depth would affect the degree of clonotype sharing among donors. Sampling was restricted to blood, and TCR repertoires in tissues likely differ from the TCR repertoires found in blood. Across a few donors, around 5% of naive CD4, approximately 4% of naive CD8, under 2.5% of memory CD4, and approximately 0.4% of memory CD8 clonotypes were shared.

Using the deep immunoSEQ assay, multiplex PCR amplified TCR CDR3 regions from genomic DNA. Extracted genomic DNA from each cell subset was spread evenly across all wells of several immunoSEQ 96-well plates, with each plate serving as a replicate. For sorted subsets, each replicate PCR was loaded with approximately 0.2 ug genomic DNA, equivalent to 30,000 or so T cell genomes. The purified libraries were quantified using a Qubit 3.0 fluorometer, sized with a Bioanalyzer 2100, and then quantified again using the KAPA Library Quantification kit. Each immunoSEQ 96-well plate was sequenced on its own single-read 150-cycle Illumina NextSeq 550 flow cell. The paper's data handling went like this. Because the immunoSEQ output held only junctional sequences and lacked quality scores, the filtering could not match the filtering applied to full-length reads. To assign V/J genes and CDR3, sequences were annotated against IMGT germline references using PyIR, a Python wrapper for IgBLAST v1.9. Reads were filtered out if the reads had weak V/J assignments (E-value above 1e-6), no CDR3, stop codons, out-of-frame junctions, or ambiguous translated residues. V3J clonotypes were defined by identical inferred V gene, J gene, and CDR3 amino acid sequence. Percentage overlap between repertoires was calculated by dividing the number of shared unique clonotypes by the size of the smaller repertoire. Richness of each repertoire was evaluated using RTK rarefaction, the Chao1 estimator, and Recon v2.1 estimates of unobserved clonotypes. Generation probabilities for all TCRbeta clonotypes obtained by the gDNA method from a handful of donors were computed using OLGA. What TCRdb holds here is the immuneACCESS table cut down to in-frame rearrangements. Part of the clones is not present; checked against another copy, under half of the missing clones reflect an unresolved V gene, and the others are unexplained. That table is the source of V, J and clone size, and D and trimming were worked out from the DNA. The sample profile shows over a million clones; around 98.5% of them were found once. The top ten clonotypes cover roughly 0.36% of the sample.

The receptor's source is a man younger than 45 in good health. The sequenced material came from naive CD4+ T cells sorted from blood. The sample's cell subset or site, from its label and the paper: CD45RA+ positively selected. The rearrangement joined TRBV7-9 to TRBJ2-1, with the D segment identity uncertain. DNA sequence: TGTGCCAGCAGCTTAAAAGGTGACAATGAGCAGTTCTTC. Its coded protein is CASSLKGDNEQFF.